This T cell receptor (beta chain) was recovered during a study of T cells in pancreatic ductal adenocarcinoma. Whole-study results and caveats: Blood clonality (about 0.07) did not differ significantly from tumor (about 0.12).

Per the germline V gene, CDR1 is SGHTA and CDR2 is FQGTGA. V was pared by 2 bases and J by 0 bases, with 11 bases between. This CDR3 is built from 15 residues. Surgery without prior neoadjuvant therapy was the treatment of the selected pancreatic ductal adenocarcinoma patients. The method was immunoSEQ multiplex PCR; TCRdb's version includes in-frame clones alone and lacks a portion of them. Of approximately 5,000 clones in the sample, approximately 91% were seen once. Concerning this clone itself: Its antigen is still unknown.

This TCR derives from a human donor with pancreatic ductal adenocarcinoma. The J gene is TRBJ2-7, the V gene TRBV7-3; D remains unclear. Material: pancreatic tumor tissue. CDR3 nucleotides: TGTGCCAGCAGCTTATTTCCCGGTAGCTCCTACGAGCAGTACTTC. Protein: CASSLFPGSSYEQYF.